This T cell receptor (beta chain) is drawn from a study of OX40 agonist ivuxolimab in advanced cancers. The overall study: With ivuxolimab, an agonistic anti-OX40 (CD134) antibody, patients were treated.

Data came from immunoSEQ multiplex PCR; TCRdb stores just in-frame clones and leaves some out. The data show 30,000 to 40,000 clones, with approximately 84% seen just once and around 19% held by the top ten. Trimming took 9 bases from V and 0 from J, leaving 6 bases between them. The CDR3 covers 11 residues. Germline CDR1 reads MNHNS; CDR2 reads SASEGT. This chain uses TRBV6-1 with TRBJ2-7; D not resolved. The TCR sequence derives from an adult with an advanced solid tumor such as melanoma, head and neck, liver or kidney cancer. This specimen was CD4+ or CD8+ T cells sorted from blood, taken in a trial of the OX40 agonist ivuxolimab. In nucleotides, the CDR3 is TGTGCCAGTGAGAGCTCCTACGAGCAGTACTTC. Its translation is CASESSYEQYF.